The clone carrying this T cell receptor beta chain was seen ten or more times. This record belongs to a study of identical twins. TCRdb independently ran MiXCR on the 5' RACE reads; one entry per CDR3 protein. The sample contains some 500,000 distinct CDR3 sequences, approximately 10% of which appear only once. The CDR3 covers 15 residues. In germline, CDR1 is LGHNA, CDR2 YSLEER. V lost 0 bases to trimming and J lost 4 bases, with 10 bases between them. The same specimen was also included in a second study, on yellow fever vaccine responses in identical twins.

The V call is TRBV4-3, the J call TRBJ2-1; D is uncertain. This clonotype was sampled from a woman younger than 35 in good health. Sequences were obtained from PBMCs. The CDR3 loop reads CASSQDSQEYNEQFF. CDR3 in DNA: TGCGCCAGCAGCCAAGATAGCCAGGAATACAATGAGCAGTTCTTC.